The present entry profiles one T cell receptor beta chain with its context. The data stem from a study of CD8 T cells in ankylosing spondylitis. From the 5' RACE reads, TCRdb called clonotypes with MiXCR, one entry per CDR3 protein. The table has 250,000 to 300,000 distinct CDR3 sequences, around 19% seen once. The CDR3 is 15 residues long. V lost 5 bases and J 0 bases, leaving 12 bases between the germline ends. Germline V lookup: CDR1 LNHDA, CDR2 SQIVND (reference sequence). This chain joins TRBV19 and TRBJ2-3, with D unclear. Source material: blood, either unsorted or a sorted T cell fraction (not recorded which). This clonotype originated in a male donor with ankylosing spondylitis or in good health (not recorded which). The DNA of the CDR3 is TGTGCCAGTAGTCTCTCCGTGACTAGCACAGATACGCAGTATTTT. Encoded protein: CASSLSVTSTDTQYF.